The 9 T cell receptor beta chains presented below share a single source sample, sequenced in a study of blood T cell repertoires in COVID-19. Method: immunoSEQ multiplex PCR; TCRdb's copy keeps in-frame clones and lacks some. The sample includes under 250,000 clones, under 90% of them seen just once. Sequencing was performed on peripheral blood. These TCRs come from a man aged 50 to 60 with COVID-19, enrolled during active disease.

The J gene is TRBJ2-7, the V gene TRBV7-8, with unresolved D. This CDR3 comprises 14 residues. V was cut by 1 base and J by 0 bases, with 7 bases left in between. Germline V lookup: CDR1 SGHVS, CDR2 FQNEAQ. The CDR3 reads CASSLEFSSYEQYF. CDR3 DNA sequence: TGTGCCAGCAGCTTAGAGTTCAGCTCCTACGAGCAGTACTTC. The full variable domain, rest sourced from reference TRBV7-8 and TRBJ2-7, is GAGVSQSPRYKVAKRGQDVALRCDPISGHVSLFWYQQALGQGPEFLTYFQNEAQLDKSGLPSDRFFAERPEGSVSTLKIQRTQQEDSAVYLCASSLEFSSYEQYFGPGTRLTVT.

Only one count was recorded for this clone. This chain uses TRBV24-1 with TRBJ2-1, with TRBD2 identical over 12 bases. This CDR3 has 15 residues. Germline V gene data show CDR1 as KGHDR and CDR2 as SFDVKD. Trimming at V came to 2 bases and at J to 9 bases, leaving 4 bases not matched to a gene. DNA of the CDR3: TGTGCCACCAGTGATTCCGGGACTAGCGGGCTTGAGCAGTTCTTC. Residues: CATSDSGTSGLEQFF.

The chain couples TRBV10-1 to TRBJ2-4, with 7 bases aligning to TRBD2. Germline assignment: CDR1 WNHNN and CDR2 SYGVQD (reference sequence). The V segment lost 11 bases and the J segment 5 bases; nucleotides outside the gene matches: 12. The CDR3 spans 14 residues. Here the CDR3 DNA reads TGCGCCTGCAATTACTTCGCGGGAGAAAACATTCAGTACTTC. Its translation is CACNYFAGENIQYF.

V gene TRBV2 combines with J gene TRBJ1-4, with TRBD1 matching 7 bases. The germline gives CDR1 SNHLY, CDR2 FYNNEI. The CDR3 has 16 amino acids. Trimming at V came to 4 bases and at J to 3 bases, leaving 8 bases not matched to a gene. The CDR3 region is CASSGLTGPANEKLFF. The CDR3 DNA reads as TGTGCCAGCAGTGGGTTGACAGGGCCAGCTAATGAAAAACTGTTTTTT.

This chain connects TRBV6-5 to TRBJ2-2; 8 bases line up with TRBD1. The junction had 8 bases not matched to a gene; V was cut back by 6 bases and J by 5 bases. The germline CDR1 and CDR2 sequences are MNHEY and SVGAGI. The CDR3 consists of 15 residues. CDR3 loop: CASSPSGGRTGELFF. CDR3 sequence (DNA): TGTGCCAGCAGCCCCTCAGGGGGCAGGACCGGGGAGCTGTTTTTT.

This clone was counted only a few times. V and J are TRBV5-1 and TRBJ2-7; TRBD2 aligns across 8 bases. The CDR3 contains 14 residues. Germline values: CDR1 SGHRS, CDR2 YFSETQ. V lost 3 bases and J lost 5; bases outside the gene matches: 7. This CDR3 reads CASSSGLGAHEQYF. CDR3 nucleotide sequence: TGCGCCAGCAGCTCGGGACTAGGGGCCCACGAGCAGTACTTC.

The chain has TRBV5-1 and TRBJ2-2, with a tentative D call TRBD1 (5 bases). The CDR3 contains 15 residues. V was shortened by 4 bases and J by 2 bases, with 12 bases between the two germline ends. Germline V gives CDR1 SGHRS, CDR2 YFSETQ. Here the CDR3 DNA reads TGCGCCAGCAGCCCCCAGGGAATTAACACCGGGGAGCTGTTTTTT. Its translation: CASSPQGINTGELFF.

This sequence joins TRBV6-5 and TRBJ2-3, with D perhaps matching TRBD2 (5 bases). Germline V gives CDR1 MNHEY, CDR2 SVGAGI. The CDR3 consists of 15 residues. V shed 4 bases and J shed 0 bases, with 11 bases lying between them. CDR3 nucleotide sequence: TGTGCCAGCAGTTCCTCCGGGATCAGCACAGATACGCAGTATTTT. Amino acid sequence: CASSSSGISTDTQYF.

This chain connects TRBV15 to TRBJ2-4, with TRBD1 as a possible D gene (6 bases). Germline CDR1 reads LNHNV; CDR2 reads YYDKDF (reference sequence). This CDR3 has 18 residues. V lost 0 bases to trimming and J lost 1 base, with 16 bases between them. In nucleotides, the CDR3 is TGTGCCACCAGCAGAGATCAGGCAGGGGTGGGGGCCAAAAACATTCAGTACTTC. Translation gives CATSRDQAGVGAKNIQYF.